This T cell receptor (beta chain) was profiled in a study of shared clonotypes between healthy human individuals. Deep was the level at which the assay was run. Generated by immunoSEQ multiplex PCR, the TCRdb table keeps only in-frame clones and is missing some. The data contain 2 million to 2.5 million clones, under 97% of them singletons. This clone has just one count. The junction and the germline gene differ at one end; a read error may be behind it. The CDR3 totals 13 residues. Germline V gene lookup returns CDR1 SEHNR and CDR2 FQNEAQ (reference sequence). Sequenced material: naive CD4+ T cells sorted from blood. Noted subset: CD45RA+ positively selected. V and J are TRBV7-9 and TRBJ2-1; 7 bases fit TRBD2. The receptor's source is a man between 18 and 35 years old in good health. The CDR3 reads CASSLAERGEKFF. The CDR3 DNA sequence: TGTGCCAGCAGCTTAGCAGAGCGGGGTGAGAAGTTCTTC.